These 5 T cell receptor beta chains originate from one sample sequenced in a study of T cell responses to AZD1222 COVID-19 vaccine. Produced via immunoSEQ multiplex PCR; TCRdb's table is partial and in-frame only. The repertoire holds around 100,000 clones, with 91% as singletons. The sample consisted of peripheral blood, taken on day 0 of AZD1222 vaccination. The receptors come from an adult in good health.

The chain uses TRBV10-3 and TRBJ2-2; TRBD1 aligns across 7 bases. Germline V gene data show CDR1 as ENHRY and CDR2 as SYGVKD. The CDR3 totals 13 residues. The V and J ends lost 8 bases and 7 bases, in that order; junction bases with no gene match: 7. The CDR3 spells CAISQGQGGELFF. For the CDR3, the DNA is TGTGCCATCTCACAGGGGCAGGGCGGGGAGCTGTTTTTT.

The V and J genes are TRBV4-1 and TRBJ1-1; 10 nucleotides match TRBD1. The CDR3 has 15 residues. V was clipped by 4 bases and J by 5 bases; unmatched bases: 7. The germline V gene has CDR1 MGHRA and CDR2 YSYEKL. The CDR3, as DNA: TGCGCCAGCAGCCTTCCGAGGGGACAGGGGACTGAAGCTTTCTTT. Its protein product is CASSLPRGQGTEAFF.

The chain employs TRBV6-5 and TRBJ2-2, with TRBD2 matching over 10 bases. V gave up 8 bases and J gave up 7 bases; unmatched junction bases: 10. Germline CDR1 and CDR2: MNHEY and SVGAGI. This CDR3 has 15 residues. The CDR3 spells CASSSGRARGGELFF. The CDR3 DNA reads TGTGCCAGCTCCAGCGGGAGGGCCCGAGGCGGGGAGCTGTTTTTT.

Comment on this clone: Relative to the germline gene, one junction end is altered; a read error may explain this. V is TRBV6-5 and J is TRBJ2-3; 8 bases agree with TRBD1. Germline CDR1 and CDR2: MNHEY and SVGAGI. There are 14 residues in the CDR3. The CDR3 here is CANSRQGKTDTQYF. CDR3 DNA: TGTGCCAACAGTCGACAGGGGAAGACAGATACGCAGTATTTT.

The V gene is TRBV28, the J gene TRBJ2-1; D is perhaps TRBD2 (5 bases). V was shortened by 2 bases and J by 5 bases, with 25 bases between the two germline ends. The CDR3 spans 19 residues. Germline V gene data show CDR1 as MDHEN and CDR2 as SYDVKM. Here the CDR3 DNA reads TGTGCCAGCAGTTTAACCCCCCTCCGTAGACTAAAACGGGACAATGAGCAGTTCTTC. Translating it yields CASSLTPLRRLKRDNEQFF.